The rows below give T cell receptor beta chains drawn from one sample of a study of cytomegalovirus exposure and HLA in healthy donors. Here immunoSEQ multiplex PCR was the method, and the copy in TCRdb shows in-frame clones only, minus some. This sample yields about 130,000 clones, of which roughly 77% are seen a single time; under 7% belongs to the top ten. The sample was PBMCs. The receptor set was obtained from a woman in her thirties or forties in good health and CMV-seropositive. The CDR3 runs from the conserved cysteine through the conserved F or W. Fields, in order: D gene, clone size, CDR3 length, J gene, V gene, CDR3 DNA, CDR3 protein. The D gene is left open where the match is weak. Only part of the rows carry a size: once, few, many, or a class if the clone is expanded.

D gene: .; clone size: .; CDR3 length: 14; J gene: TRBJ1-2; V gene: TRBV18; CDR3 DNA: TGTGCCAGCTCACCTTCAGGGGAGAACTATGGCTACACCTTC; CDR3 protein: CASSPSGENYGYTF
D gene: TRBD1; clone size: .; CDR3 length: 16; J gene: TRBJ1-2; V gene: TRBV4-3; CDR3 DNA: TGCGCCAGCAGCCAAGAGGGCCCGGGACAGTTCTATGGCTACACCTTC; CDR3 protein: CASSQEGPGQFYGYTF
D gene: TRBD2; clone size: .; CDR3 length: 15; J gene: TRBJ2-1; V gene: TRBV28; CDR3 DNA: TGTGCCAGCAGTTCCATCGGGGGGGGTGTGAATGAGCAGTTCTTC; CDR3 protein: CASSSIGGGVNEQFF
D gene: .; clone size: .; CDR3 length: 13; J gene: TRBJ1-6; V gene: TRBV2; CDR3 DNA: TGTGCCAGCATACCGCTCGCCGGGTCACCCCTCCACTTT; CDR3 protein: CASIPLAGSPLHF
D gene: .; clone size: .; CDR3 length: 14; J gene: TRBJ2-7; V gene: TRBV6-6; CDR3 DNA: TGTGCCAGCAGGACGACAGGTCACCTATACGAGCAGTACTTC; CDR3 protein: CASRTTGHLYEQYF
D gene: .; clone size: .; CDR3 length: 13; J gene: TRBJ2-3; V gene: TRBV9; CDR3 DNA: TGTGCCAGCAGCGTAAGAGGCGCAGATACGCAGTATTTT; CDR3 protein: CASSVRGADTQYF
D gene: TRBD2; clone size: .; CDR3 length: 16; J gene: TRBJ2-5; V gene: TRBV14; CDR3 DNA: TGTGCCAGCAGCCTACGACTAGCGGGGGGGCTCGAGACCCAGTACTTC; CDR3 protein: CASSLRLAGGLETQYF
D gene: TRBD2; clone size: .; CDR3 length: 17; J gene: TRBJ2-1; V gene: TRBV5-1; CDR3 DNA: TGCGCCAGCAGCCCGACAAGGACTAGCGGGGTCTACAATGAGCAGTTCTTC; CDR3 protein: CASSPTRTSGVYNEQFF
D gene: .; clone size: .; CDR3 length: 17; J gene: TRBJ2-3; V gene: TRBV5-1; CDR3 DNA: TGCGCCAGCAGTTCGGGGAGGCAGGGAGTTGGCACAGATACGCAGTATTTT; CDR3 protein: CASSSGRQGVGTDTQYF
D gene: .; clone size: .; CDR3 length: 14; J gene: TRBJ1-1; V gene: TRBV9; CDR3 DNA: TGTGCCAGCAGCGTAGAGACAGAAAACACTGAAGCTTTCTTT; CDR3 protein: CASSVETENTEAFF
D gene: .; clone size: .; CDR3 length: 13; J gene: TRBJ1-1; V gene: TRBV10-3; CDR3 DNA: TGTGCCATCAGTGAGTCGAGAGGGACTGAAGCTTTCTTT; CDR3 protein: CAISESRGTEAFF
D gene: .; clone size: .; CDR3 length: 15; J gene: TRBJ1-4; V gene: TRBV27; CDR3 DNA: TGTGCCAGCAGTGCCGCGAGGGTGGGTAATGAAAAACTGTTTTTT; CDR3 protein: CASSAARVGNEKLFF
D gene: TRBD1; clone size: .; CDR3 length: 15; J gene: TRBJ2-7; V gene: TRBV7-2; CDR3 DNA: TGTGCCAGCAGCCTGGGACAGGAAAGCTCCTACGAGCAGTACTTC; CDR3 protein: CASSLGQESSYEQYF
D gene: TRBD1; clone size: .; CDR3 length: 15; J gene: TRBJ1-2; V gene: TRBV28; CDR3 DNA: TGTGCCAGCAGTTGGGGACAGGGGCCCAGCTATGGCTACACCTTC; CDR3 protein: CASSWGQGPSYGYTF
D gene: .; clone size: .; CDR3 length: 16; J gene: TRBJ2-7; V gene: TRBV6-5; CDR3 DNA: TGTGCCAGCAGTTACTCGACTCGAGGCCGCACCTACGAGCAGTACTTC; CDR3 protein: CASSYSTRGRTYEQYF
D gene: TRBD1; clone size: .; CDR3 length: 14; J gene: TRBJ2-7; V gene: TRBV19; CDR3 DNA: TGTGCCAGTAACTTGGGACAGGGGGCGCATGAGCAGTACTTC; CDR3 protein: CASNLGQGAHEQYF
D gene: .; clone size: .; CDR3 length: 13; J gene: TRBJ1-2; V gene: TRBV27; CDR3 DNA: TGTGCCAGCAGTCACGGGACACGCTATGGCTACACCTTC; CDR3 protein: CASSHGTRYGYTF
D gene: TRBD1; clone size: .; CDR3 length: 16; J gene: TRBJ2-7; V gene: TRBV6-5; CDR3 DNA: TGTGCCAGCAGTTACTCGGGGACAGGGGACTCATACGAGCAGTACTTC; CDR3 protein: CASSYSGTGDSYEQYF
D gene: .; clone size: .; CDR3 length: 12; J gene: TRBJ2-7; V gene: TRBV2; CDR3 DNA: TGTGCCAGCAGGATACAAGCCTACGAGCAGTACTTC; CDR3 protein: CASRIQAYEQYF
D gene: TRBD2; clone size: .; CDR3 length: 15; J gene: TRBJ2-5; V gene: TRBV18; CDR3 DNA: TGTGCCAGCTCACCCCCCGTGAGGGAGGGAGAGACCCAGTACTTC; CDR3 protein: CASSPPVREGETQYF
D gene: TRBD1; clone size: .; CDR3 length: 13; J gene: TRBJ2-2; V gene: TRBV10-3; CDR3 DNA: TGTGCCACCACGGGACAGTCCACCGGGGAGCTGTTTTTT; CDR3 protein: CATTGQSTGELFF
D gene: TRBD1; clone size: .; CDR3 length: 16; J gene: TRBJ1-2; V gene: TRBV2; CDR3 DNA: TGTGCCAGCAGTGACGGGACAGGAATGAGGTATGGAGGCTACACCTTC; CDR3 protein: CASSDGTGMRYGGYTF
D gene: .; clone size: .; CDR3 length: 14; J gene: TRBJ1-5; V gene: TRBV18; CDR3 DNA: TGTGCCAGCTCACCTACGGGGGATAATCAGCCCCAGCATTTT; CDR3 protein: CASSPTGDNQPQHF
D gene: TRBD2; clone size: .; CDR3 length: 14; J gene: TRBJ2-7; V gene: TRBV5-1; CDR3 DNA: TGCGCCAGCAGTCCGGGACTAGGCCTCTACGAGCAGTACTTC; CDR3 protein: CASSPGLGLYEQYF
D gene: TRBD2; clone size: .; CDR3 length: 18; J gene: TRBJ2-3; V gene: TRBV10-3; CDR3 DNA: TGTGCCATTACGCCGGGAAATAGGCTAGCGGGAGACGCGGATACGCAGTATTTT; CDR3 protein: CAITPGNRLAGDADTQYF
D gene: TRBD1; clone size: .; CDR3 length: 15; J gene: TRBJ1-5; V gene: TRBV19; CDR3 DNA: TGTGCCAGTAATCACGGGACAGGGGGCAATCAGCCCCAGCATTTT; CDR3 protein: CASNHGTGGNQPQHF
D gene: .; clone size: .; CDR3 length: 18; J gene: TRBJ1-6; V gene: TRBV18; CDR3 DNA: TGTGCCAGCTCACCACCGGCCCCGTCTGTGTCCTATAATTCACCCCTCCACTTT; CDR3 protein: CASSPPAPSVSYNSPLHF
D gene: .; clone size: .; CDR3 length: 15; J gene: TRBJ2-7; V gene: TRBV9; CDR3 DNA: TGTGCCAGCAGCGTGCGCGGGATGGGGCCCTACGAGCAGTACTTC; CDR3 protein: CASSVRGMGPYEQYF
D gene: .; clone size: .; CDR3 length: 13; J gene: TRBJ2-3; V gene: TRBV7-2; CDR3 DNA: TGTGCCAGCCGAGACGGAGTCACAGATACGCAGTATTTT; CDR3 protein: CASRDGVTDTQYF
D gene: TRBD2; clone size: .; CDR3 length: 13; J gene: TRBJ2-7; V gene: TRBV5-6; CDR3 DNA: TGTGCCAGCCGCGGACTAGCGGGAGACGAGCAGTACTTC; CDR3 protein: CASRGLAGDEQYF
D gene: TRBD1; clone size: .; CDR3 length: 15; J gene: TRBJ1-2; V gene: TRBV7-3; CDR3 DNA: TGTGCCAGCAGCCGACAGGGGGGGAACTACGATGGCTACACCTTC; CDR3 protein: CASSRQGGNYDGYTF
D gene: .; clone size: .; CDR3 length: 14; J gene: TRBJ1-1; V gene: TRBV9; CDR3 DNA: TGTGCCAGCAGCGTAGGGTCCGGGGGCACTGAAGCTTTCTTT; CDR3 protein: CASSVGSGGTEAFF
D gene: TRBD2; clone size: .; CDR3 length: 14; J gene: TRBJ2-5; V gene: TRBV10-1; CDR3 DNA: TGCGCCAGCAGTGTAACTAGCGGGATTGAGACCCAGTACTTC; CDR3 protein: CASSVTSGIETQYF
D gene: .; clone size: few; CDR3 length: 17; J gene: TRBJ1-2; V gene: TRBV2; CDR3 DNA: TGTGCCAGCAGTGAATGGGCAGGGCCCCATACTAACTATGGCTACACCTTC; CDR3 protein: CASSEWAGPHTNYGYTF
D gene: .; clone size: few; CDR3 length: 14; J gene: TRBJ1-4; V gene: TRBV5-1; CDR3 DNA: TGCGCCAGCAGCTTGGAACAGTCTAATGAAAAACTGTTTTTT; CDR3 protein: CASSLEQSNEKLFF
D gene: .; clone size: .; CDR3 length: 12; J gene: TRBJ2-7; V gene: TRBV29-1; CDR3 DNA: TGCAGCGTCCACCCACCCGGTTACGAGCAGTACTTC; CDR3 protein: CSVHPPGYEQYF
D gene: .; clone size: .; CDR3 length: 14; J gene: TRBJ2-7; V gene: TRBV15; CDR3 DNA: TGTGCCACCAGCACCCGGCCTCGGGTCCCCGAGCAGTACTTC; CDR3 protein: CATSTRPRVPEQYF
D gene: TRBD2; clone size: .; CDR3 length: 16; J gene: TRBJ2-1; V gene: TRBV9; CDR3 DNA: TGTGCCAGCAGCGCCGGCGGGGGAGTGGGACACAATGAGCAGTTCTTC; CDR3 protein: CASSAGGGVGHNEQFF
D gene: .; clone size: .; CDR3 length: 15; J gene: TRBJ1-2; V gene: TRBV25-1; CDR3 DNA: TGTGCCAGCAGTGAATTAAGGGACACCGTCTATGGCTACACCTTC; CDR3 protein: CASSELRDTVYGYTF
D gene: .; clone size: few; CDR3 length: 14; J gene: TRBJ1-1; V gene: TRBV18; CDR3 DNA: TGTGCCAGCTCACCAAGGCGGGGGGCCCGCGAAGCTTTCTTT; CDR3 protein: CASSPRRGAREAFF
D gene: TRBD1; clone size: .; CDR3 length: 15; J gene: TRBJ1-5; V gene: TRBV19; CDR3 DNA: TGTGCCAGTAGTGTGCAGGGGGCCGGTAATCAGCCCCAGCATTTT; CDR3 protein: CASSVQGAGNQPQHF
D gene: TRBD1; clone size: once; CDR3 length: 14; J gene: TRBJ2-7; V gene: TRBV7-3; CDR3 DNA: TGTGCCAGCAGCCCGACAGGGGGAACCTACGAGCAGTACTTC; CDR3 protein: CASSPTGGTYEQYF
D gene: TRBD1; clone size: .; CDR3 length: 15; J gene: TRBJ2-2; V gene: TRBV5-8; CDR3 DNA: TGTGCCAGCAGCTTATACAGGGGGGACACCGGGGAGCTGTTTTTT; CDR3 protein: CASSLYRGDTGELFF
D gene: .; clone size: .; CDR3 length: 14; J gene: TRBJ1-2; V gene: TRBV7-9; CDR3 DNA: TGTGCCAGCAGCCTAGATGCCGGGACTACTAGCTGCACCTTC; CDR3 protein: CASSLDAGTTSCTF
D gene: TRBD1; clone size: .; CDR3 length: 14; J gene: TRBJ1-2; V gene: TRBV5-1; CDR3 DNA: TGCGCCAGCAGCCTAGACAGGGCTAACTATGGCTACACCTTC; CDR3 protein: CASSLDRANYGYTF
D gene: TRBD2; clone size: few; CDR3 length: 15; J gene: TRBJ2-1; V gene: TRBV25-1; CDR3 DNA: TGTGCCAGCAGTGAATGGGGAGGGGACTACAATGAGCAGTTCTTC; CDR3 protein: CASSEWGGDYNEQFF
D gene: .; clone size: .; CDR3 length: 13; J gene: TRBJ1-1; V gene: TRBV7-2; CDR3 DNA: TGTGCCAGCAGCTTAGGTACACAGGGTGAAGCTTTCTTT; CDR3 protein: CASSLGTQGEAFF
D gene: TRBD1; clone size: .; CDR3 length: 15; J gene: TRBJ2-7; V gene: TRBV4-1; CDR3 DNA: TGCGCCAGCAGCCAGCCGGGACAGGGAAGCCCCGAGCAGTACTTC; CDR3 protein: CASSQPGQGSPEQYF
D gene: .; clone size: .; CDR3 length: 15; J gene: TRBJ1-2; V gene: TRBV4-2; CDR3 DNA: TGTGCCAGCAGCGCAACTGGACTTATAATGAGAGGCTACACCTTC; CDR3 protein: CASSATGLIMRGYTF
D gene: TRBD1; clone size: .; CDR3 length: 14; J gene: TRBJ1-2; V gene: TRBV18; CDR3 DNA: TGTGCCAGCTCACTGGAGGGGGCGAGGAATGGCTACACCTTC; CDR3 protein: CASSLEGARNGYTF
D gene: .; clone size: .; CDR3 length: 14; J gene: TRBJ1-1; V gene: TRBV19; CDR3 DNA: TGTGCCAGTAGTATAAAGGCCCGGGACACTGAAGCTTTCTTT; CDR3 protein: CASSIKARDTEAFF
D gene: TRBD1; clone size: .; CDR3 length: 14; J gene: TRBJ1-2; V gene: TRBV7-2; CDR3 DNA: TGTGCCAGCAGCCTCGGGACAGGGGAACCTGGCTACACCTTC; CDR3 protein: CASSLGTGEPGYTF
D gene: .; clone size: .; CDR3 length: 14; J gene: TRBJ1-6; V gene: TRBV6-1; CDR3 DNA: TGTGCCAGCAGTGAAAGGAGGGTTCGTTCACCCCTCCACTTT; CDR3 protein: CASSERRVRSPLHF
D gene: .; clone size: .; CDR3 length: 13; J gene: TRBJ1-5; V gene: TRBV6-1; CDR3 DNA: TGTGCCACCGCCACAGGGTCAGATCAGCCCCAGCATTTT; CDR3 protein: CATATGSDQPQHF
D gene: .; clone size: .; CDR3 length: 14; J gene: TRBJ2-7; V gene: TRBV7-2; CDR3 DNA: TGTGCCAGCAGCTTAGTATTGCGGGAAGGCGAGCAGTACTTC; CDR3 protein: CASSLVLREGEQYF
D gene: .; clone size: few; CDR3 length: 13; J gene: TRBJ2-2; V gene: TRBV11-3; CDR3 DNA: TGTGCCAGCAGCAGCAGGGAAGCCGGGGAGCTGTTTTTT; CDR3 protein: CASSSREAGELFF
D gene: .; clone size: few; CDR3 length: 15; J gene: TRBJ2-7; V gene: TRBV6-5; CDR3 DNA: TGTGCCAGCAGTTACTCCGGAGCCGGTCACTACGAGCAGTACTTC; CDR3 protein: CASSYSGAGHYEQYF